This T cell receptor (beta chain) emerged from a study of OX40 agonist ivuxolimab in advanced cancers. Study overall: Ivuxolimab, an antibody that agonizes OX40 (CD134), was administered to the patients.

Germline V gene sequence: CDR1 LNHDA, CDR2 SQIVND (reference sequence). The CDR3 contains 15 residues. V lost 1 base, J lost 3 bases, and 12 bases lay in between. Study findings and constraints: More expanded clones were found, on average, in CD8+ than in CD4+ T cells. The specificity for antigen of the expanded peripheral T cells was not determined.

Remarks on this clone: The antigen is unknown.

Sequencing used immunoSEQ multiplex PCR; TCRdb keeps in-frame clones, though not all of them. The sample holds around 91,000 clones, about 91% seen once. At cycle 4 day 1, cycle 7 day 1, and baseline, blood was sampled. This rearrangement joins TRBV19 to TRBJ1-1; weak D call: TRBD1 (5 bases). This specimen was CD4+ or CD8+ T cells sorted from blood, taken in a trial of the OX40 agonist ivuxolimab. The receptor was derived from an adult with an advanced solid tumor such as melanoma, head and neck, liver or kidney cancer. CDR3 nucleotides: TGTGCCAGTAGTATAGGAGGGGCCTTGGACACTGAAGCTTTCTTT. Amino acid sequence: CASSIGGALDTEAFF.